The clone carrying this T cell receptor beta chain was counted between two and nine times. Antigen unknown. CDR3 length: 12 amino acids. From germline, CDR1 is SEHNR and CDR2 FQNEAQ (reference sequence). The V segment lost 4 bases and the J segment 9 bases; nucleotides outside the gene matches: 5. The source of the sample is a study of beta chain features in type 1 diabetes. Study-wide results and caveats: Highly expressing activated T cells could be over-counted with a cDNA template. Patients with Type 1 diabetes showed moderately but significantly shorter TCRB CDR3s in all four CD4+ subsets.

The entirety of the isolated RNA underwent reverse transcription, so expressed TCRB transcripts were sequenced. Generated by immunoSEQ multiplex PCR, the TCRdb table keeps only in-frame clones and is missing some. This table has around 100,000 clones, over 25% appearing once. The rearrangement links TRBV7-9 to TRBJ2-7, with 8 bases identical to TRBD1. This TCR was sampled from a woman in her late teens or twenties with type 1 diabetes. The sequencing input was central memory CD4+ T cells from blood. The CDR3 nucleotides are TGTGCCAGCAGCTCGACAGGACAGGGGCAGTACTTC. It codes for CASSSTGQGQYF. Supplemented by reference TRBV7-9 and TRBJ2-7, the full variable domain reads DTGVSQNPRHKITKRGQNVTFRCDPISEHNRLYWYRQTLGQGPEFLTYFQNEAQLEKSRLLSDRFSAERPKGSFSTLEIQRTEQGDSAMYLCASSSTGQGQYFGPGTRLTVT.